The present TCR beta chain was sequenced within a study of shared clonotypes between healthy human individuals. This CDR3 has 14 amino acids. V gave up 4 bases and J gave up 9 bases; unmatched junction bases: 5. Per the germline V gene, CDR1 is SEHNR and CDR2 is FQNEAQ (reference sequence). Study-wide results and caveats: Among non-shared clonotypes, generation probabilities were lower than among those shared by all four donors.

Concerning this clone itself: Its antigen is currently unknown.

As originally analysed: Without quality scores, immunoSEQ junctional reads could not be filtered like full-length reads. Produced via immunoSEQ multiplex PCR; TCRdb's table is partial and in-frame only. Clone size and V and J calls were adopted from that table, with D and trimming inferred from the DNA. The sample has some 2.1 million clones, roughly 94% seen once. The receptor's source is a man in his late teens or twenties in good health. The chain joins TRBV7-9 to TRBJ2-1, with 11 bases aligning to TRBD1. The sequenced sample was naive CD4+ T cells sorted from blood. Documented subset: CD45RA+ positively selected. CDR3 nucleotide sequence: TGTGCCAGCAGCTGGGGACAGGGGGAAGGTGAGCAGTTCTTC. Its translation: CASSWGQGEGEQFF.